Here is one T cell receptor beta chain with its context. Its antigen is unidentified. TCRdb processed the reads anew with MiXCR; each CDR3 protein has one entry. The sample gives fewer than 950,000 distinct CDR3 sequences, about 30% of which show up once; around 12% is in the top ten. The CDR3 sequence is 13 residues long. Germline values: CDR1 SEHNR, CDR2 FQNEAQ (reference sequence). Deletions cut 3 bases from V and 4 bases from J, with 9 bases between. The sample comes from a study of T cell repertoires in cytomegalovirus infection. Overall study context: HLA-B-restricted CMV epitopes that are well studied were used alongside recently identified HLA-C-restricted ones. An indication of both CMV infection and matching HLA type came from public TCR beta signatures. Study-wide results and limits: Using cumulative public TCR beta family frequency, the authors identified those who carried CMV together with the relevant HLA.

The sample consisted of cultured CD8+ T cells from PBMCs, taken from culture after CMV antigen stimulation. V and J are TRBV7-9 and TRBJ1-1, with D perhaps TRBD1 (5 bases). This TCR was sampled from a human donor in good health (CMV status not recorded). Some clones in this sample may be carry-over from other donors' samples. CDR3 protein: CASSFRDRTEAFF. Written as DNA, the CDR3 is TGTGCCAGCAGCTTCCGGGACCGCACTGAAGCTTTCTTT.